These 7 T cell receptor beta chains were sequenced from one sample in a study of a mutant IDH1 vaccine in newly diagnosed glioma. Regarding time point: week 11, during vaccination. Vaccinated patients received 300 ug of mutant IDH1 20-mer peptide per dose, with topical imiquimod. Using immunoSEQ multiplex PCR, the repertoire was profiled, and TCRdb retains in-frame clones only, with some absent. The sample includes around 26,000 clones, roughly 70% seen only once; the top ten take 9.5% to 12%. Their antigens remain unidentified. The sample in question was peripheral blood mononuclear cells (PBMCs), obtained from a glioma patient whose treatment included an IDH1 peptide vaccine. The receptors come from a man aged 18 to 35 with glioma. Some clones in this sample may be carry-over from other donors' samples.

J is TRBJ2-5 and V is TRBV7-9; TRBD1 matches at 7 bases. V dropped 1 base and J dropped 5; count of bases not matched to a gene: 7. CDR3 length: 15 residues. The V gene's germline CDR1 is SEHNR and CDR2 FQNEAQ (reference sequence). Here the CDR3 reads CASSLERQGAETQYF. The CDR3 region has the DNA TGTGCCAGCAGCTTAGAACGACAGGGTGCTGAGACCCAGTACTTC.

V is TRBV6-6 and J is TRBJ1-5; D may be TRBD1 (6 bases). Germline CDR1 and CDR2: MNHNY and SVGAGI (reference sequence). This CDR3 contains 14 residues. V lost 5 bases and J lost 1, with 9 bases in between. CDR3 loop: CASSGGGSNQPQHF. The CDR3 region has the DNA TGTGCCAGCAGTGGAGGGGGAAGCAATCAGCCCCAGCATTTT.

This clone was recorded a few times. The V and J genes are TRBV18 and TRBJ1-5; a weak D match, TRBD1 (5 bases). Per the germline V gene, CDR1 is KGHSH and CDR2 is LQKENI. V was cut by 5 bases and J by 3 bases, with 8 bases left in between. This CDR3 spans 13 amino acids. The CDR3 DNA is TGTGCCAGCTCAGAGGGGAACAATCAGCCCCAGCATTTT. It translates to CASSEGNNQPQHF.

The V and J genes are TRBV14 and TRBJ2-3, with no clear D. CDR1 is SGHDN, CDR2 FVKESK, per germline. The CDR3 is 12 amino acids. V was cut by 6 bases and J by 4 bases, with 8 bases left in between. CDR3 in DNA: TGTGCCAGCAGTCGCTGGTCAGATACGCAGTATTTT. This translates into CASSRWSDTQYF.

The rearrangement uses TRBV5-6 and TRBJ2-7; 9 bases are shared with TRBD2. The CDR3 is 15 amino acids. Per germline, CDR1 SGHDT and CDR2 YYEEEE. The V segment lost 0 bases and the J segment 3 bases; nucleotides outside the gene matches: 4. This CDR3 reads CASSLALAGHYEQYF. CDR3 bases: TGTGCCAGCAGCTTGGCCCTAGCGGGACACTACGAGCAGTACTTC.

This chain joins TRBV4-1 and TRBJ2-7; D is ambiguous. V lost 3 bases to trimming and J lost 7 bases, with 13 bases between them. Germline V gene data show CDR1 as MGHRA and CDR2 as YSYEKL. The CDR3 is 13 residues long. CDR3 coding DNA: TGCGCCAGCAGCCATGGGTTACTTGGAGAGCAGTACTTC. It yields the protein CASSHGLLGEQYF.

CDR3 bases: TGTGCCAGCACCCCACTCGGGAACACTGAAGCTTTCTTT. It is translated as CASTPLGNTEAFF. The V gene is TRBV6-5, the J gene TRBJ1-1, with unresolved D. There are 13 residues in the CDR3. V lost 7 bases and J lost 1, with 10 bases in between. Germline V lookup: CDR1 MNHEY, CDR2 SVGAGI.